The 28 T cell receptor beta chains reported below all come from one sample, sequenced in a study of blood T cell repertoires in COVID-19. Only in-frame clones appear in the TCRdb table, and some are missing; sequencing was by immunoSEQ multiplex PCR. The sample yields fewer than 250,000 clones, around 89% seen once. Source material: PBMCs or T cells enriched from blood (not recorded which). The receptors derive from a man aged 25 to 40 who had been exposed to COVID-19.

The rearrangement uses TRBV21-1 and TRBJ2-7; TRBD1, the table's D call, was not compared with the DNA. TRBV21-1 is a pseudogene. The CDR3 runs 15 residues. CDR3 nucleotides: TGTGCCAGCAGCAACTACTCCGGGACAAACTACGAGCAGTACTTC. Encoded protein: CASSNYSGTNYEQYF.

The chain joins TRBV4-3 to TRBJ2-1; 7 bases are shared with TRBD1. Germline V lookup: CDR1 LGHNA, CDR2 YSLEER. This CDR3 spans 16 amino acids. The ends lost 3 bases at V and 7 bases at J; junction bases unmatched: 12. The chain's CDR3 is CASSQVPGTALNEQFF. The CDR3 DNA follows: TGCGCCAGCAGCCAGGTCCCCGGGACAGCCCTGAATGAGCAGTTCTTC.

The chain joins TRBV5-1 to TRBJ2-1; TRBD2 matches 9 bases. After removal of 3 bases from V and 6 bases from J, the junction contained 7 bases not matched to a gene. CDR1 and CDR2 from the germline V gene are SGHRS and YFSETQ. This CDR3 comprises 15 residues. The CDR3 spells CASSSGLASSNEQFF. CDR3 nucleotides: TGCGCCAGCAGCTCGGGACTAGCAAGTAGCAATGAGCAGTTCTTC.

V and J are TRBV30 and TRBJ2-3, with a possible D match to TRBD2 (6 bases). The CDR3 length is 15 residues. V lost 0 bases and J lost 2, with 12 bases in between. Germline CDR1 GTSNPN, CDR2 SVGIG (reference sequence). Here the CDR3 reads CAWSVRGGITDTQYF. In nucleotides, the CDR3 is TGTGCCTGGAGTGTACGCGGAGGGATCACAGATACGCAGTATTTT.

The V call is TRBV7-2, the J call TRBJ1-5, with 10 bases lining up with TRBD1. The CDR3 consists of 16 residues. The germline V gene encodes CDR1 SGHTA and CDR2 FQGNSA. Trimming took 1 base from V and 2 from J; bases not matched to a gene: 2. CDR3 amino acids: CASSLVGTGGNQPQHF. The CDR3 nucleotides read TGTGCCAGCAGCTTAGTGGGGACAGGGGGCAATCAGCCCCAGCATTTT.

This rearrangement joins TRBV5-1 to TRBJ2-1, with TRBD2 matching over 16 bases. This CDR3 region has 16 residues. The V and J ends lost 5 bases and 7 bases, in that order; junction bases with no gene match: 6. The germline gives CDR1 SGHRS, CDR2 YFSETQ. The CDR3 sequence: CASSLPGLAGGNEQFF. The CDR3 nucleotides read TGCGCCAGCAGTTTGCCGGGACTAGCGGGGGGGAATGAGCAGTTCTTC.

This rearrangement joins TRBV28 to TRBJ2-1, with a weak D call TRBD1 (5 bases). Germline V gene lookup returns CDR1 MDHEN and CDR2 SYDVKM. CDR3 length: 16 amino acids. With 4 bases removed from V and 5 bases from J, the gap between germline ends came to 18 bases. In nucleotides, the CDR3 is TGTGCCAGCAGTTCCCTCGAGACAGCCCCCGACAATGAGCAGTTCTTC. This encodes CASSSLETAPDNEQFF.

The chain has TRBV6-5 and TRBJ1-1; the D is unclear. The V and J ends lost 7 bases and 3 bases respectively, with 18 bases between them. The length of the CDR3 is 15 residues. From germline, CDR1 is MNHEY and CDR2 SVGAGI. The CDR3 bases are TGTGCCAGCATCATCACGCAGCGGGCGGACACTGAAGCTTTCTTT. Translating it yields CASIITQRADTEAFF.

J is TRBJ1-4 and V is TRBV28, with 9 bases identical to TRBD1. Germline-derived CDR1 and CDR2 are MDHEN and SYDVKM. Trimming removed 4 bases from V and 7 bases from J; junction bases left unmatched: 10. CDR3 size: 16 residues. As DNA, the CDR3 is TGTGCCAGCAGTTCCCACCCGACAGGGGGAGTTGAAAAACTGTTTTTT. Its protein is CASSSHPTGGVEKLFF.

CDR3 sequence reads: CASSPGLQNTEAFF. CDR3 coding DNA: TGTGCCAGCTCACCGGGACTCCAGAACACTGAAGCTTTCTTT. V and J are TRBV18 and TRBJ1-1; TRBD1 is a possible D gene (5 bases). Germline loops: CDR1 KGHSH, CDR2 LQKENI. The V end was cut by 3 bases, the J end by 1 base, with 9 bases between. The CDR3 consists of 14 residues.

V gene TRBV5-1 combines with J gene TRBJ2-5, with a weak D call TRBD1 (6 bases). CDR1 SGHRS and CDR2 YFSETQ come from the germline V gene. With 0 bases removed from V and 5 bases from J, the gap between germline ends came to 8 bases. This CDR3 has 13 residues. The CDR3 region has the DNA TGCGCCAGCAGCTTGGACAGGGAGGAGACCCAGTACTTC. This codes for CASSLDREETQYF.

This sequence joins TRBV5-6 and TRBJ2-1; TRBD1 agrees at 7 bases. Germline V gene lookup returns CDR1 SGHDT and CDR2 YYEEEE. After removal of 3 bases from V and 9 bases from J, the junction contained 12 bases not matched to a gene. This CDR3 contains 15 residues. Here the CDR3 reads CASSSYSGTVGEQFF. CDR3 coding DNA: TGTGCCAGCAGCTCATACTCGGGGACAGTAGGTGAGCAGTTCTTC. Filled out from reference TRBV5-6 and TRBJ2-1, the complete variable domain reads DAGVTQSPTHLIKTRGQQVTLRCSPKSGHDTVSWYQQALGQGPQFIFQYYEEEERQRGNFPDRFSGHQFPNYSSELNVNALLLGDSALYLCASSSYSGTVGEQFFGPGTRLTVL.

The rearrangement links TRBV7-9 to TRBJ2-5; 7 bases align to TRBD2. CDR1 and CDR2 from the germline V gene are SEHNR and FQNEAQ (reference sequence). J lost 2 bases, V lost 5 bases, and 2 bases had no gene match. The CDR3 consists of 13 residues. CDR3 DNA: TGTGCCAGCAGCCCAGCGGGGCAAGAGACCCAGTACTTC. It specifies CASSPAGQETQYF.

For the CDR3, the DNA is TGTGCCAGCGGGGCGGACAATGAGCAGTTCTTC. It specifies CASGADNEQFF. The V and J genes are TRBV5-4 and TRBJ2-1; a possible D gene is TRBD1 (5 bases). Trimming cost V 7 bases and J 5 bases, with 7 bases left between them. The CDR3 is made up of 11 amino acids. Germline CDR1 SGHNT, CDR2 YYREEE (reference sequence).

This chain uses TRBV29-1 with TRBJ2-7; 9 bases align to TRBD1. Germline-derived CDR1 and CDR2 are SQVTM and ANQGSEA. Trimming removed 5 bases from V and 5 bases from J; junction bases left unmatched: 4. The CDR3 loop spans 12 amino acids. The CDR3 DNA follows: TGCAGCGTTTACAGGGGGCAAAACGAGCAGTACTTC. Translated: CSVYRGQNEQYF.

The chain links TRBV7-9 to TRBJ1-4; D is ambiguous. Germline CDR1 and CDR2: SEHNR and FQNEAQ (reference sequence). This CDR3 is 16 amino acids long. The V gene lost 4 bases and the J gene lost 2 bases, with 14 bases spanning the gap. The DNA of the CDR3 is TGTGCCAGCAGCTCGATGCGTACTGCGACTAATGAAAAACTGTTTTTT. It is translated as CASSSMRTATNEKLFF.

This rearrangement joins TRBV5-4 to TRBJ2-2; 10 nucleotides align to TRBD2. With 4 bases clipped from V and 4 bases from J, the junction kept 10 bases outside the gene matches. The CDR3 extends over 17 amino acids. Germline CDR1 reads SGHNT; CDR2 reads YYREEE (reference sequence). The CDR3 loop reads CASSPGTSAGGTGELFF. CDR3 nucleotide sequence: TGTGCCAGCAGCCCCGGGACTAGCGCTGGGGGCACCGGGGAGCTGTTTTTT.

This clone was seen only once. The genes are TRBV4-2 and TRBJ1-1, with a tentative D call TRBD1 (6 bases). Trimming stripped 4 bases from V and 1 base from J, with 13 bases between. This CDR3 has 15 amino acids. Germline V gene data show CDR1 as LGHNA and CDR2 as YNFKEQ. The CDR3 coding sequence is TGTGCCAGCAGCCTGACCTTACAGGGGAACACTGAAGCTTTCTTT. Residues: CASSLTLQGNTEAFF.

The chain combines TRBV6-1 with TRBJ2-7; D gene ambiguous. This CDR3 has 14 residues. V lost 3 bases to trimming and J lost 3 bases, with 12 bases between them. Germline assignment: CDR1 MNHNS and CDR2 SASEGT. This CDR3 is CASSESPRFYEQYF. The CDR3 bases are TGTGCCAGCAGTGAGTCCCCCAGGTTCTACGAGCAGTACTTC.

The V call is TRBV27, the J call TRBJ1-2; 7 positions match TRBD1. The length of the CDR3 is 13 residues. Trimming took 3 bases from V and 7 from J; bases not matched to a gene: 5. Germline CDR1 MNHEY, CDR2 SMNVEV (reference sequence). The DNA of the CDR3 is TGTGCCAGCAGTTTGTCCCAGGGGGTTGGCTACACCTTC. This sequence encodes CASSLSQGVGYTF.

The V gene is TRBV11-2, the J gene TRBJ2-7; D not certain. The ends were cut back, 3 bases at V and 0 bases at J, with 6 bases in the middle. The V gene's germline CDR1 is SGHAT and CDR2 FQNNGV. The CDR3 consists of 13 residues. In nucleotides, the CDR3 is TGTGCCAGCAGCTTCGGTCCCTCCTACGAGCAGTACTTC. It specifies CASSFGPSYEQYF.

This chain uses TRBV11-2 with TRBJ2-7; D may be TRBD1 (6 bases). V was trimmed by 6 bases and J by 6 bases, leaving 15 bases between them. This CDR3 is 13 amino acids long. Germline V lookup: CDR1 SGHAT, CDR2 FQNNGV. This chain's CDR3 is CASSQSVGGEQYF. For the CDR3, the DNA is TGTGCCAGCAGTCAGAGCGTAGGGGGCGAGCAGTACTTC.

On this clone: The junction departs from the called germline gene at one end, perhaps through a read error. CDR3 amino acids: CASSFSRQF. Written as DNA, the CDR3 is TGTGCCAGCAGTTTTTCCCGACAATTC. The chain employs TRBV12-3 or TRBV12-4 and TRBJ2-7; D call uncertain. This CDR3 region has 9 residues.

The chain joins TRBV27 to TRBJ2-3; a possible D gene is TRBD2 (6 bases). From germline, CDR1 is MNHEY and CDR2 SMNVEV (reference sequence). The V end was cut by 6 bases, the J end by 0 bases, with 10 bases between. The CDR3 spans 14 residues. The CDR3 reads CASRILASTDTQYF. Here the CDR3 DNA reads TGTGCCAGCAGAATTCTAGCGAGCACAGATACGCAGTATTTT.

The chain carries TRBV5-8 and TRBJ2-2; D unclear. Germline V gene sequence: CDR1 SGHTS, CDR2 YDEGEE. V lost 0 bases and J lost 8, with 20 bases in between. The CDR3 length is 17 residues. The CDR3 DNA reads as TGTGCCAGCAGCTTGGGAGTTGTGGTTTCTTCTCTGGGGGAGCTGTTTTTT. Its translation: CASSLGVVVSSLGELFF. Based on the CDR3 plus reference TRBV5-8 and TRBJ2-2, the full variable domain is EAGVTQSPTHLIKTRGQQATLRCSPISGHTSVYWYQQALGLGLQFLLWYDEGEERNRGNFPPRFSGRQFPNYSSELNVNALELEDSALYLCASSLGVVVSSLGELFFGEGSRLTVL.

CDR3 sequence (DNA): TGCGCCAGCAGCCAAGATCCCACAGGTCGATCACCCCTCCACTTT. Translated: CASSQDPTGRSPLHF. The gene calls are TRBV4-3 and TRBJ1-6; tentative D call: TRBD1 (5 bases). Germline V gives CDR1 LGHNA, CDR2 YSLEER. V lost 0 bases to trimming and J lost 10 bases, with 13 bases between them. The CDR3 extends over 15 amino acids.

The V call is TRBV11-3, the J call TRBJ1-4, with a tentative D call TRBD1 (6 bases). Germline V gene lookup returns CDR1 SGHNT and CDR2 YENEEA. V lost 0 bases and J 10 bases, leaving 9 bases between the germline ends. The CDR3 runs 13 residues. CDR3 region: CASSLDGGRKLFF. CDR3 sequence (DNA): TGTGCCAGCAGCTTAGACGGGGGGCGAAAACTGTTTTTT.

The chain has TRBV19 and TRBJ1-2; no definite D call. CDR1 and CDR2 from the germline V gene are LNHDA and SQIVND (reference sequence). V shed 7 bases and J shed 7 bases, with 16 bases lying between them. This CDR3 region has 13 residues. The CDR3 DNA reads TGTGCCAGTATCGATGGAAGATGGGCTGGCTACACCTTC. It is translated as CASIDGRWAGYTF.